Listed below are T cell receptor beta chains from one sample, sequenced in a study of OX40 agonist ivuxolimab in advanced cancers. Using immunoSEQ multiplex PCR, the repertoire was profiled, and TCRdb retains in-frame clones only, with some absent. The sample has 15,000 to 20,000 clones; about 80% are singletons. The sample consisted of CD4+ or CD8+ T cells sorted from blood, taken in a trial of the OX40 agonist ivuxolimab. The receptors come from an adult with an advanced solid tumor such as melanoma, head and neck, liver or kidney cancer. Each CDR3 is given with its conserved first and last residue. A D gene is named only where the DNA matches it firmly. Size tells how often a clone was seen (once, few, many) or the class of an expanded clone, and some rows leave it out.

j_gene,abundance,d_gene,v_gene,CDR3aa,CDR3nt
TRBJ2-7,NA,TRBD1,TRBV5-1,CASSRGQQYEQYF,TGCGCCAGCAGCCGGGGACAGCAGTACGAGCAGTACTTC
TRBJ1-4,NA,NA,TRBV5-5,CASSSILNEKLFF,TGTGCCAGCAGCTCCATACTTAATGAAAAACTGTTTTTT
TRBJ2-2,NA,NA,TRBV5-1,CASGEGAHTGELFF,TGCGCCAGCGGTGAAGGGGCGCACACCGGGGAGCTGTTTTTT
TRBJ2-7,NA,NA,TRBV27,CASSPTVGGVHYEQYF,TGTGCCAGCAGTCCGACCGTGGGGGGCGTCCACTACGAGCAGTACTTC
TRBJ2-7,NA,TRBD2,TRBV5-4,CASSLAKRAGGTYEQYF,TGTGCCAGCAGCTTGGCCAAGAGAGCGGGAGGAACCTACGAGCAGTACTTC
TRBJ1-5,once,TRBD1,TRBV7-3,CASSYGTGGNQPQHF,TGTGCCAGCAGCTATGGGACAGGGGGCAATCAGCCCCAGCATTTT
TRBJ1-1,few,NA,TRBV30,CAWSGGNTEAFF,TGTGCCTGGAGTGGGGGGAACACTGAAGCTTTCTTT
TRBJ2-7,NA,NA,TRBV18,CASSPGTLLRDEQYF,TGTGCCAGCTCACCAGGAACTCTCCTTCGGGACGAGCAGTACTTC
TRBJ2-5,NA,NA,TRBV20-1,CSATGTGRRYF,TGCAGTGCTACAGGGACGGGACGTCGGTACTTC
TRBJ1-5,few,TRBD1,TRBV6-1,CASSEGQRNQYQPQHF,TGTGCCAGCAGTGAGGGACAGAGGAATCAGTATCAGCCCCAGCATTTT